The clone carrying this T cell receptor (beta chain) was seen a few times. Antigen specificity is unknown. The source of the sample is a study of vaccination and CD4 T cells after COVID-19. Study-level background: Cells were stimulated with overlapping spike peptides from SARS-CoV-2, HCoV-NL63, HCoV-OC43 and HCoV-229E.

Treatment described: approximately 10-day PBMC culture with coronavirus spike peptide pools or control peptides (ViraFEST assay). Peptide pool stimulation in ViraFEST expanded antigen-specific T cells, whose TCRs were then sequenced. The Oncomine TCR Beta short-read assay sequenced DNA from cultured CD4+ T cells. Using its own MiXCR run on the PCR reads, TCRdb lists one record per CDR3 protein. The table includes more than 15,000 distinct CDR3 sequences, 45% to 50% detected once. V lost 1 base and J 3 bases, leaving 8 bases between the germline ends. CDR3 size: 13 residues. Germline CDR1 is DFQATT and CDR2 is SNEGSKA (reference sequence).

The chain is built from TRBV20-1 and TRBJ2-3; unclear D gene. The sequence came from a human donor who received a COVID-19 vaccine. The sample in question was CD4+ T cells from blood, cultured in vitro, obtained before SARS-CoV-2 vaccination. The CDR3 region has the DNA TGCAGTGCTAGAGGGCGTAAAACAGATACGCAGTATTTT. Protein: CSARGRKTDTQYF.